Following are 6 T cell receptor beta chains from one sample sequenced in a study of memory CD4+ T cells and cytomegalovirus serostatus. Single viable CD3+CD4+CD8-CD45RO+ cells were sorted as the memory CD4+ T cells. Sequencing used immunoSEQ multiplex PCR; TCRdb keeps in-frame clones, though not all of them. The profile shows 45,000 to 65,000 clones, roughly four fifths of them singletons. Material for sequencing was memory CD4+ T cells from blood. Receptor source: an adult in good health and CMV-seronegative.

CDR3 residues: CASSTGQNTEAFF. The DNA for the CDR3 is TGTGCCAGCAGTACCGGACAGAACACTGAAGCTTTCTTT. The V and J genes are TRBV6-1 and TRBJ1-1; possible D gene TRBD1, 5 bases. The CDR3 spans 13 residues. Germline V gene data show CDR1 as MNHNS and CDR2 as SASEGT. V dropped 5 bases and J dropped 1 base, with 8 bases sitting between them.

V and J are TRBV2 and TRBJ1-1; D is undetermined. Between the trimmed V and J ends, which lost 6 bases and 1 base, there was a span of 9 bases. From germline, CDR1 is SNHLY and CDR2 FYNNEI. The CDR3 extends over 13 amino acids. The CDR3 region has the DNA TGTGCCAGCAGGACCGACGGGAACACTGAAGCTTTCTTT. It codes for CASRTDGNTEAFF.

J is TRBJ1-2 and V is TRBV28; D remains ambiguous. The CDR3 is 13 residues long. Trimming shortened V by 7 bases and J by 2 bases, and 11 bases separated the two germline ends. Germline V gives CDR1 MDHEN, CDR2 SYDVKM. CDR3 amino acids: CASTTTRNYGYTF. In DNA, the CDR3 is TGTGCCAGCACGACAACGAGGAACTATGGCTACACCTTC.

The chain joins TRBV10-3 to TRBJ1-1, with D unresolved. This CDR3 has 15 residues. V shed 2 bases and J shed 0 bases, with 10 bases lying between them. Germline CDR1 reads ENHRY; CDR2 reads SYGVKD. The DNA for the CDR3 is TGTGCCATCAGTGAGACGATTCGGGTGAACACTGAAGCTTTCTTT. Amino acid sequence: CAISETIRVNTEAFF.

The CDR3, as DNA: TGTGCCAGCTCACCGGGGGGGATGAACACAGATACGCAGTATTTT. It yields the protein CASSPGGMNTDTQYF. This sequence joins TRBV18 and TRBJ2-3, with TRBD2 matching over 7 bases. Germline V CDR1 and CDR2: KGHSH, LQKENI. The CDR3 has 15 amino acids. Trimming took 3 bases from V and 2 from J; bases not matched to a gene: 5. Using reference TRBV18 and TRBJ2-3 for the parts outside the CDR3, the full variable domain is NAGVMQNPRHLVRRRGQEARLRCSPMKGHSHVYWYRQLPEEGLKFMVYLQKENIIDESGMPKERFSAEFPKEGPSILRIQQVVRGDSAAYFCASSPGGMNTDTQYFGPGTRLTVL.

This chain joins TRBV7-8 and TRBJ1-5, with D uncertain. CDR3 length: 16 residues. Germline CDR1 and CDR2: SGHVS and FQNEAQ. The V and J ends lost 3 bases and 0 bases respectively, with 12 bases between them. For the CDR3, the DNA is TGTGCCAGCAGCTTCGAACAAGGGTTTAGCAATCAGCCCCAGCATTTT. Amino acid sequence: CASSFEQGFSNQPQHF.